A selection of T cell receptor beta chains follows, all from one sample in a study of blood T cell repertoires in COVID-19. Produced via immunoSEQ multiplex PCR; TCRdb's table is partial and in-frame only. Found here are 150,000 or so clones, over 75% of them singletons; the top ten hold around 15%. Material: peripheral blood. The source of these receptors is a man aged 18 to 30 with COVID-19, enrolled during active disease. Both conserved end residues are part of each CDR3.

TRBV30 CACYRESIHTEAFF
TRBV12-3/TRBV12-4 CASSLKDTQYF
TRBV11-2 CASSLGQVVNYNEQFF
TRBV19 CASSIGNFITPGANVLTF
TRBV11-2 CASSNRQGLQNTEAFF
TRBV14 CASGQRDTQETQYF
TRBV7-9 CASSRGFLAKNIQYF
TRBV10-2 CATGDYSYEQYF
TRBV27 CASSFLVASGAPPEQYF
TRBV4-3 CASSHERQPYTEAFF
TRBV5-1 CASSLGSSGSYEQYF
TRBV30 CAWSGDRGTTDTQYF
TRBV7-9 CRTSGPTDTQYF
TRBV7-9 CASSFRAAGSPTYEQYF
TRBV6-2/TRBV6-3 CASSYGLIDSYEQYF
TRBV29-1 CSVEGNRGGDGYTF
TRBV5-6 CASSPGTGGAYDEAFF
TRBV6-4 CASSPTSGSTDTQYF
TRBV6-5 CASTGGGEETQYF
TRBV3-1/TRBV3-2 CASSQYRDKWNNSPLHF
TRBV4-3 CASSQVAEGSEQYF
TRBV10-1 CASSESTTPDTQYF
TRBV29-1 CSVLHGHTYEQYF
TRBV19 CASSTYSSSYNEQFF
TRBV5-6 CASSPPSGWGNEQFF
TRBV28 CATGRDRGYEQYF
TRBV5-1 CASSERTGPYNSPLHF
TRBV5-1 CASSLEGRAGTDTQYF
TRBV9 CASSFGLAGDEQYF
TRBV7-9 CASSLDIQETQYF
TRBV7-2 CASSLTSGANTGELFF
TRBV16 CASSQSYAEQFF
TRBV19 CASSSRDRGGYAFF
TRBV6-6 CASALGEKLLF
TRBV7-9 CASSLVGVGGSSYNEQFF
TRBV5-4 CASSSTAGVASYEQYF
TRBV18 CASSPVGAYEQYF
TRBV27 CASSPGRVTSLSATNEKLLF
TRBV23-1 CASSQSLHRGNTEAFF
TRBV27 CATRGLSGANVLTF
TRBV7-3 CASSLLAGGQFDEQFF
TRBV5-1 CASSGDRRTYEQYF
TRBV7-9 CASSFGGRRGETQYF
TRBV19 CASSIYGGKPYEQYF
TRBV15 CATSRRDIQYF
TRBV6-5 CASSYSAGRGYTF
TRBV6-5 CASSYTTGIYEQYF
TRBV4-3 CASSQSLAAYNEQFF
TRBV7-2 CASSLVPTHYSYEQYF
TRBV27 CASREAGGVYNEQFF
TRBV10-3 CAIGSGVGYEQYF
TRBV15 CATSRVPGTGGGSQPQHF
TRBV7-7 CASSLNSGQGVVGELFF